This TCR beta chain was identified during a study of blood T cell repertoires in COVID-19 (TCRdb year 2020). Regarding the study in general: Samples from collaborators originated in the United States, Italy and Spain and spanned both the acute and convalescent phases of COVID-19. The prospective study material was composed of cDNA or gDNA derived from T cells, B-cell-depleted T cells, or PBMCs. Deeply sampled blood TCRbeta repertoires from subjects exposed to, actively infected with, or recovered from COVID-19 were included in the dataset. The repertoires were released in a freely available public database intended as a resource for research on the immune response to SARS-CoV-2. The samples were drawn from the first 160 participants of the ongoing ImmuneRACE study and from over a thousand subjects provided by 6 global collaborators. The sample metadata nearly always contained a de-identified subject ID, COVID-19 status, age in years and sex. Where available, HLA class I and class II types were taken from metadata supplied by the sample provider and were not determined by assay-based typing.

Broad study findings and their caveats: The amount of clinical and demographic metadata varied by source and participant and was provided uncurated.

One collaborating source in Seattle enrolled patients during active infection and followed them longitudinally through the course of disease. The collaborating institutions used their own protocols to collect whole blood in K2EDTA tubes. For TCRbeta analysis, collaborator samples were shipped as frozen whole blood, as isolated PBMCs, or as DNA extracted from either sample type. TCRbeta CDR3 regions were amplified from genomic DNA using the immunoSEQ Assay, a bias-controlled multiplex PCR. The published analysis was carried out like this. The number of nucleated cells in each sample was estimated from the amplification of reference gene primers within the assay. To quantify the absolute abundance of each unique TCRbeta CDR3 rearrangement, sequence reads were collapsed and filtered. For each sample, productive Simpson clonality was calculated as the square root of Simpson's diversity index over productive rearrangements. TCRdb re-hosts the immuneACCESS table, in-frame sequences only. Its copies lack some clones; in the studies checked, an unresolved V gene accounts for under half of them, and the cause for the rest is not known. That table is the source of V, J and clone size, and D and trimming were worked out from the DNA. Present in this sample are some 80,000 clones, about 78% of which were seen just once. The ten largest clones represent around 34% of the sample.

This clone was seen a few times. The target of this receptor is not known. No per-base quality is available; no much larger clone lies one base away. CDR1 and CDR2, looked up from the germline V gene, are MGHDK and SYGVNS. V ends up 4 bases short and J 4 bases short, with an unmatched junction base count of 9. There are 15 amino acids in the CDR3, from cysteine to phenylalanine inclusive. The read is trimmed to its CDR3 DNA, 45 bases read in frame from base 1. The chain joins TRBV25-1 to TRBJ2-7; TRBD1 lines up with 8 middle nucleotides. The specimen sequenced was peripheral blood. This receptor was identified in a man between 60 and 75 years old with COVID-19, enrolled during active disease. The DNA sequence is TGTGCCAGCAGTGGAACCGGGACAGGTTTTTACGAGCAGTACTTC. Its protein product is CASSGTGTGFYEQYF.